The 2 T cell receptor beta chains below come from one sample, sequenced in a study of shared clonotypes between healthy human individuals. The table came from immunoSEQ multiplex PCR; TCRdb's copy has only in-frame clones and leaves some out. The sample lists about 2.1 million clones, about 94% seen once, with roughly 1.7% in the top ten. It was CD45RO-negative cells, positively selected for CCR7, that made up naive CD8 cells, with terminally differentiated effector memory CD45RA+ cells excluded. What was sequenced was naive CD8+ T cells from PBMCs. Every receptor here comes from a man between 18 and 29 years old in good health. Some clones in this sample may be carry-over from other donors' samples.

This clone has a handful of counts. Other DNA sequences in the same sample also yield this CDR3. The gene calls are TRBV7-8 and TRBJ2-7; D remains unclear. CDR1 and CDR2 from the germline V gene are SGHVS and FQNEAQ. The CDR3 spans 13 residues. The V end lost 1 base, the J end lost 3 bases, and 7 bases lay between the germline ends. CDR3 nucleotide sequence: TGTGCCAGCAGCTTAGGATTTGGCTACGAGCAGTACTTC. It translates to CASSLGFGYEQYF.

This chain joins TRBV20-1 and TRBJ1-5; D perhaps matches TRBD1 (5 bases). V was cut by 5 bases and J by 9 bases, with 11 bases left in between. The germline CDR1 and CDR2 sequences are DFQATT and SNEGSKA (reference sequence). This CDR3 contains 11 residues. The CDR3 DNA follows: TGCAGTGCTCCCGCCGGGGGGCCCCAGCATTTT. Protein: CSAPAGGPQHF.